These 16 T cell receptor beta chains originate from one sample sequenced in a study of PD-L1 blockade in urothelial cancer. The data were produced by immunoSEQ multiplex PCR, yet TCRdb's version contains in-frame clones alone and is incomplete. Among 35,000 to 55,000 clones listed, roughly 82% were seen once. The sequences come from PBMCs, collected around atezolizumab (anti-PD-L1) treatment. These receptors were taken from an older man with urothelial cancer.

The chain combines TRBV4-1 with TRBJ2-4; TRBD2 is a possible D gene (7 bases). V lost 3 bases and J 8 bases, leaving 17 bases between the germline ends. Germline-derived CDR1 and CDR2 are MGHRA and YSYEKL. The CDR3 has 15 residues. CDR3 DNA: TGCGCCAGCAGCCACCCGGGGGGCGGAGAAGACATTCAGTACTTC. Translating gives CASSHPGGGEDIQYF.

The rearrangement uses TRBV29-1 and TRBJ1-1; D possibly corresponds to TRBD1 (5 bases). This CDR3 spans 13 amino acids. V was cut by 4 bases and J by 1 base, with 10 bases left in between. Germline loops: CDR1 SQVTM, CDR2 ANQGSEA. CDR3 coding DNA: TGCAGCGTTGGTCAGGGCTGGAACACTGAAGCTTTCTTT. Translated, it gives CSVGQGWNTEAFF. The complete variable domain, with remaining parts taken from reference TRBV29-1 and TRBJ1-1, reads SAVISQKPSRDICQRGTSLTIQCQVDSQVTMMFWYRQQPGQSLTLIATANQGSEATYESGFVIDKFPISRPNLTFSTLTVSNMSPEDSSIYLCSVGQGWNTEAFFGQGTRLTVV.

The V and J genes are TRBV5-6 and TRBJ2-1, with 7 bases fitting TRBD2. This CDR3 has 18 residues. The germline CDR1 and CDR2 sequences are SGHDT and YYEEEE. V dropped 4 bases and J dropped 0; count of bases not matched to a gene: 13. The CDR3 bases are TGTGCCAGCAGCGGGCCCGTCACCGGGACTACCTCCTACAATGAGCAGTTCTTC. Encoded protein: CASSGPVTGTTSYNEQFF.

This clone was seen only a few times. The CDR3 spells CASSFPRINEQFF. CDR3 nucleotide sequence: TGTGCCAGCAGTTTCCCGAGGATCAATGAGCAGTTCTTC. The chain combines TRBV28 with TRBJ2-1; no firm D call. V was shortened by 3 bases and J by 6 bases, with 9 bases between the two germline ends. This CDR3 is 13 amino acids long. Germline V gene sequence: CDR1 MDHEN, CDR2 SYDVKM.

The genes are TRBV4-3 and TRBJ2-3, with D perhaps matching TRBD2 (7 bases). This CDR3 spans 16 amino acids. V dropped 0 bases and J dropped 2 bases, with 12 bases sitting between them. CDR1 is LGHNA, CDR2 YSLEER, per germline. CDR3 region: CASSQDSGGLTDTQYF. The CDR3 DNA is TGCGCCAGCAGCCAAGATTCGGGGGGCCTCACAGATACGCAGTATTTT.

The chain employs TRBV7-8 and TRBJ1-1, with 11 bases that match TRBD1. The length of the CDR3 is 16 residues. Germline V gives CDR1 SGHVS, CDR2 FQNEAQ. Unmatched junction bases numbered 6, after V lost 5 bases and J lost 1 base. This CDR3 reads CASSPRTGGGNTEAFF. CDR3 DNA: TGTGCCAGCAGCCCCCGGACAGGGGGCGGGAACACTGAAGCTTTCTTT.

The chain uses TRBV10-3 and TRBJ2-7, with D possibly matching TRBD1 (6 bases). Between the trimmed V and J ends, which lost 7 bases and 6 bases, there was a span of 10 bases. Germline CDR1 ENHRY, CDR2 SYGVKD. This CDR3 is 11 amino acids long. The CDR3 region is CAINTGSEQYF. CDR3 in DNA: TGTGCCATCAACACAGGGAGCGAGCAGTACTTC.

The J gene is TRBJ1-2, the V gene TRBV9; no definite D call. Trimming took off 7 bases at V and 4 bases at J, with 20 bases between the two ends. Germline CDR1 is SGDLS and CDR2 is YYNGEE. The CDR3 is 15 residues long. For the CDR3, the DNA is TGTGCCAGCGCACCAAACCCCGGAAGGAGCTATGGCTACACCTTC. Translation gives CASAPNPGRSYGYTF. The entire variable domain, with the rest obtained from reference TRBV9 and TRBJ1-2, is as follows: DSGVTQTPKHLITATGQRVTLRCSPRSGDLSVYWYQQSLDQGLQFLIQYYNGEERAKGNILERFSAQQFPDLHSELNLSSLELGDSALYFCASAPNPGRSYGYTFGSGTRLTVV.

The chain couples TRBV5-1 to TRBJ2-5, with D perhaps matching TRBD1 (5 bases). This CDR3 region has 14 residues. The germline V gene encodes CDR1 SGHRS and CDR2 YFSETQ. Trimming removed 4 bases at V and 2 bases at J, with 12 bases between. The CDR3 here is CASSHGHGQETQYF. DNA for the CDR3: TGCGCCAGCAGCCATGGACACGGTCAAGAGACCCAGTACTTC.

This chain uses TRBV7-2 with TRBJ2-1, with 7 positions matching TRBD2. Germline lookup yields CDR1 SGHTA and CDR2 FQGNSA. The CDR3 is 9 residues long. J lost 10 bases, V lost 11 bases, and 2 bases had no gene match. CDR3 loop: CAAGVEQFF. CDR3 bases: TGTGCCGCGGGAGTGGAGCAGTTCTTC.

The genes are TRBV28 and TRBJ2-7; a possible D gene is TRBD2 (5 bases). The CDR3 consists of 14 residues. Trimming left V 3 bases short and J 0 bases short, with 9 bases between. Germline V CDR1 and CDR2: MDHEN, SYDVKM. This CDR3 is CASSFSGYSYEQYF. The DNA for the CDR3 is TGTGCCAGCAGTTTTTCGGGGTACTCCTACGAGCAGTACTTC.

This clone has just one count. V is TRBV28 and J is TRBJ1-5; D possibly corresponds to TRBD1 (6 bases). CDR1 MDHEN and CDR2 SYDVKM come from the germline V gene. This CDR3 comprises 14 residues. Trimming removed 5 bases at V and 8 bases at J, with 16 bases between. The CDR3 region is CASSPQGLIEPQHF. In nucleotides, the CDR3 is TGTGCCAGCAGTCCACAGGGATTAATCGAGCCCCAGCATTTT.

The gene calls are TRBV18 and TRBJ1-3, with 9 bases matching TRBD1. Germline V lookup: CDR1 KGHSH, CDR2 LQKENI. The V and J ends lost 3 bases and 4 bases, in that order; junction bases with no gene match: 10. The CDR3 has 17 amino acids. CDR3 DNA sequence: TGTGCCAGCTCACCGGGACAGGGACTCCGCGACGGAAACACCATATATTTT. Residues: CASSPGQGLRDGNTIYF. Combining the CDR3 with reference TRBV18 and TRBJ1-3 gives the whole variable domain NAGVMQNPRHLVRRRGQEARLRCSPMKGHSHVYWYRQLPEEGLKFMVYLQKENIIDESGMPKERFSAEFPKEGPSILRIQQVVRGDSAAYFCASSPGQGLRDGNTIYFGEGSWLTVV.

This rearrangement joins TRBV5-1 to TRBJ2-5, with TRBD2 as a possible D gene (6 bases). V lost 3 bases and J 1 base, leaving 16 bases between the germline ends. This CDR3 has 16 amino acids. The germline gives CDR1 SGHRS, CDR2 YFSETQ. As DNA, the CDR3 is TGCGCCAGCAGCTGGAGGGAAAGGGGCCCCCAAGAGACCCAGTACTTC. Translating gives CASSWRERGPQETQYF.

The rearrangement uses TRBV29-1 and TRBJ2-7; 8 nucleotides agree with TRBD2. Germline assignment: CDR1 SQVTM and CDR2 ANQGSEA. The CDR3 covers 13 residues. The CDR3 DNA reads as TGCGGCGCGCGGGCGGGAGGAGGCTACGAGCAGTACTTC. Protein: CGARAGGGYEQYF.

The chain employs TRBV19 and TRBJ1-5; a possible D gene is TRBD1 (6 bases). V was cut by 9 bases and J by 0 bases, with 18 bases left in between. This CDR3 is built from 16 residues. Germline CDR1 LNHDA, CDR2 SQIVND (reference sequence). The CDR3 nucleotides read TGTGCCAGCTCATGGGGGACAATCGGTAGCAATCAGCCCCAGCATTTT. Protein sequence: CASSWGTIGSNQPQHF. The full variable domain, completed using reference TRBV19 and TRBJ1-5, is DGGITQSPKYLFRKEGQNVTLSCEQNLNHDAMYWYRQDPGQGLRLIYYSQIVNDFQKGDIAEGYSVSREKKESFPLTVTSAQKNPTAFYLCASSWGTIGSNQPQHFGDGTRLSIL.